The rows below give T cell receptor beta chains drawn from one sample of a study of blood T cell repertoires in COVID-19. Data came from immunoSEQ multiplex PCR; TCRdb stores just in-frame clones and leaves some out. The sample includes under 200,000 clones, about 85% of them seen just once. Material: peripheral blood. The receptors here all came from a woman between 45 and 65 years old with COVID-19, enrolled during active disease. Both conserved end residues are part of each CDR3. Fields, in order: J gene, clone size, V gene, D gene, CDR3 protein, CDR3 DNA. D genes are given only for firm matches. Only part of the rows carry a size: once, few, many, or a class if the clone is expanded.

j_call: TRBJ1-1; clone_size: NA; v_call: TRBV7-8; d_call: NA; cdr3_aa: CASSLSGDTEAFF; cdr3_nt: TGTGCCAGCAGCTTGTCAGGGGACACTGAAGCTTTCTTT
j_call: TRBJ1-6; clone_size: NA; v_call: TRBV4-3; d_call: TRBD1; cdr3_aa: CASSQTAGGAYSPLHF; cdr3_nt: TGCGCCAGCAGCCAAACCGCAGGGGGCGCCTATTCACCCCTCCACTTT
j_call: TRBJ1-6; clone_size: few; v_call: TRBV5-4; d_call: TRBD1; cdr3_aa: CASSRDRPNSYNSPLHF; cdr3_nt: TGTGCCAGCAGCCGGGACAGGCCCAACTCCTATAATTCACCCCTCCACTTT
j_call: TRBJ1-1; clone_size: NA; v_call: TRBV2; d_call: NA; cdr3_aa: CASSEATGNTEAFF; cdr3_nt: TGTGCCAGCAGTGAAGCGACGGGGAACACTGAAGCTTTCTTT
j_call: TRBJ1-1; clone_size: NA; v_call: TRBV13; d_call: TRBD1; cdr3_aa: CASSSENPWYRGMNTEAFF; cdr3_nt: TGTGCCAGCAGCTCCGAAAATCCCTGGTACAGGGGTATGAACACTGAAGCTTTCTTT
j_call: TRBJ1-5; clone_size: NA; v_call: TRBV3-1/TRBV3-2; d_call: NA; cdr3_aa: CASRLGTAHGQPQHF; cdr3_nt: TGTGCCAGCAGACTTGGGACTGCCCATGGGCAGCCCCAGCATTTT
j_call: TRBJ2-6; clone_size: NA; v_call: TRBV11-2; d_call: NA; cdr3_aa: CASSHTRGFYSGANVLTF; cdr3_nt: TGTGCCAGCAGCCACACTCGAGGATTCTACTCTGGGGCCAACGTCCTGACTTTC
j_call: TRBJ1-5; clone_size: NA; v_call: TRBV19; d_call: TRBD1; cdr3_aa: CASKQGELGQPQHF; cdr3_nt: TGTGCCAGTAAACAGGGGGAGTTAGGGCAGCCCCAGCATTTT
j_call: TRBJ1-4; clone_size: once; v_call: TRBV15; d_call: NA; cdr3_aa: CATSDGGPATNEKLFF; cdr3_nt: TGTGCCACCAGCGACGGGGGGCCAGCAACTAATGAAAAACTGTTTTTT
j_call: TRBJ1-5; clone_size: NA; v_call: TRBV5-5; d_call: NA; cdr3_aa: CASSLDARRQGNQPQHF; cdr3_nt: TGTGCCAGCAGCTTGGATGCACGGCGACAGGGCAATCAGCCCCAGCATTTT
j_call: TRBJ1-6; clone_size: once; v_call: TRBV2; d_call: NA; cdr3_aa: CAGRLQGSGSPLHF; cdr3_nt: TGTGCCGGGCGATTACAGGGCTCGGGGTCACCCCTCCACTTT
j_call: TRBJ2-5; clone_size: NA; v_call: TRBV4-1; d_call: NA; cdr3_aa: CASSQDRGEETQYF; cdr3_nt: TGCGCCAGCAGCCAAGACAGGGGGGAAGAGACCCAGTACTTC
j_call: TRBJ2-3; clone_size: NA; v_call: TRBV2; d_call: TRBD2; cdr3_aa: CASRSPGLGSVGQRADTQYF; cdr3_nt: TGTGCCAGCAGAAGCCCGGGACTAGGGAGTGTCGGGCAACGTGCAGATACGCAGTATTTT
j_call: TRBJ2-1; clone_size: once; v_call: TRBV4-1; d_call: NA; cdr3_aa: CASTSTGTFYNEQFF; cdr3_nt: TGCGCCAGCACCTCAACCGGGACATTCTACAATGAGCAGTTCTTC
j_call: TRBJ2-7; clone_size: NA; v_call: TRBV4-3; d_call: NA; cdr3_aa: CASSQVSRGHEQYF; cdr3_nt: TGCGCCAGCAGCCAAGTATCCAGGGGCCACGAGCAGTACTTC
j_call: TRBJ1-2; clone_size: once; v_call: TRBV30; d_call: NA; cdr3_aa: CAWSLQGSVGYTF; cdr3_nt: TGTGCCTGGAGTTTACAGGGATCGGTTGGCTACACCTTC
j_call: TRBJ2-3; clone_size: NA; v_call: TRBV10-1; d_call: TRBD2; cdr3_aa: CASSESPSGATDTQYF; cdr3_nt: TGCGCCAGCAGTGAGTCTCCTAGCGGGGCAACAGATACGCAGTATTTT
j_call: TRBJ1-3; clone_size: NA; v_call: TRBV12-3/TRBV12-4; d_call: NA; cdr3_aa: CASTGSSGNTIYF; cdr3_nt: TGTGCCAGCACCGGGAGCTCTGGAAACACCATATATTTT
j_call: TRBJ2-2; clone_size: NA; v_call: TRBV9; d_call: TRBD2; cdr3_aa: CASSGVPGLALRNTGELFF; cdr3_nt: TGTGCCAGCAGCGGTGTGCCGGGACTAGCCCTCCGGAACACCGGGGAGCTGTTTTTT
j_call: TRBJ2-5; clone_size: NA; v_call: TRBV28; d_call: TRBD2; cdr3_aa: CASSLISGGLEAQYF; cdr3_nt: TGTGCCAGCAGTTTAATTAGCGGGGGCCTTGAGGCCCAGTACTTC
j_call: TRBJ1-6; clone_size: NA; v_call: TRBV23-1; d_call: NA; cdr3_aa: CASRFLVDSTNSPLHF; cdr3_nt: TGCGCCAGCAGGTTTCTTGTTGACAGTACTAATTCACCCCTCCACTTT
j_call: TRBJ2-1; clone_size: once; v_call: TRBV27; d_call: NA; cdr3_aa: CASSFTGNEQFF; cdr3_nt: TGTGCCAGCAGCTTCACAGGCAATGAGCAGTTCTTC
j_call: TRBJ2-7; clone_size: NA; v_call: TRBV3-1/TRBV3-2; d_call: NA; cdr3_aa: CASSPTALYEQYF; cdr3_nt: TGTGCCAGCAGCCCGACAGCCCTCTACGAGCAGTACTTC
j_call: TRBJ2-4; clone_size: NA; v_call: TRBV6-5; d_call: TRBD1; cdr3_aa: CASARGQDGNIQYF; cdr3_nt: TGTGCCAGCGCTAGAGGACAGGACGGGAACATTCAGTACTTC
j_call: TRBJ2-4; clone_size: once; v_call: TRBV5-4; d_call: NA; cdr3_aa: CASSAGTLKNIQYF; cdr3_nt: TGTGCCAGCAGCGCCGGGACTTTGAAAAACATTCAGTACTTC
j_call: TRBJ1-2; clone_size: NA; v_call: TRBV3-1/TRBV3-2; d_call: NA; cdr3_aa: CASSQQPTEFYGYTF; cdr3_nt: TGTGCCAGCAGCCAACAACCGACAGAATTCTATGGCTACACCTTC
j_call: TRBJ1-2; clone_size: NA; v_call: TRBV30; d_call: TRBD1; cdr3_aa: CAWRATTGAANYGYTF; cdr3_nt: TGTGCCTGGAGAGCCACCACAGGGGCCGCTAACTATGGCTACACCTTC